This entry features one T cell receptor (beta chain) sequence. Its antigen is as yet unknown. After autologous stem cell transplantation all patients relapsed, and prior brentuximab vedotin exposure differed between cohorts. V shed 2 bases, J shed 5 bases, and the junction held 8 bases outside the gene matches. The CDR3 loop spans 16 amino acids. Germline V gene data show CDR1 as SGHVS and CDR2 as FQNEAQ. Assay: immunoSEQ multiplex PCR; the TCRdb copy retains only in-frame clones and omits some. The sample includes roughly 40,000 clones, approximately 91% of them seen just once. This entry comes from a study of PD-1 blockade in classical Hodgkin lymphoma. Study findings and constraints: Those achieving complete response showed baseline diversity like newly diagnosed patients.

Sequencing was performed on peripheral blood mononuclear cells (PBMCs), taken at baseline. The V call is TRBV7-8, the J call TRBJ2-3, with TRBD1 matching 9 bases. This clonotype originated in a human donor with classical Hodgkin lymphoma. This CDR3 reads CASSLTTGGWRDTQYF. The CDR3 region has the DNA TGTGCCAGCAGCTTAACTACAGGGGGCTGGAGAGATACGCAGTATTTT.